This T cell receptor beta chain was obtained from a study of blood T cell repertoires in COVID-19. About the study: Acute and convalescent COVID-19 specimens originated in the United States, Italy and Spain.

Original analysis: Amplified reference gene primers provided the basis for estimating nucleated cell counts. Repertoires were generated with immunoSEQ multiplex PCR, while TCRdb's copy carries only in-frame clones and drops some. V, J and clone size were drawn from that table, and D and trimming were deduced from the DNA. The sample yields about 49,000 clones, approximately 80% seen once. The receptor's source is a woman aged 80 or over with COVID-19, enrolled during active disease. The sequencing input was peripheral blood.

The CDR3 region is CASSTSGSDTQYF. The CDR3 DNA follows: TGTGCCAGCAGTACTAGCGGCTCAGATACGCAGTATTTT. The rearrangement uses TRBV5-4 and TRBJ2-3; 8 positions match TRBD2. Germline V gene lookup returns CDR1 SGHNT and CDR2 YYREEE (reference sequence). The CDR3 runs to 13 residues. V lost 5 bases, J lost 4 bases, and 3 bases stayed unmatched.